This TCR beta chain originates from a study of blood T cell repertoires in COVID-19 (dated by TCRdb to the early 2020s). As for the study more broadly: Samples covering the acute and convalescent phases of COVID-19 were provided by collaborators in the United States, Italy and Spain. The material from the prospective study consisted of cDNA or gDNA derived from T cells, B-cell-depleted T cells, or PBMCs. Deeply sampled blood TCRbeta repertoires from subjects exposed to, actively infected with, or recovered from COVID-19 were included in the dataset. The repertoires were released in a freely available public database meant as a resource for research on the immune response to SARS-CoV-2. Samples came from the ongoing ImmuneRACE study (first 160 participants) plus 1,254 subjects from 6 global collaborators. Sample metadata almost always included a de-identified subject ID, COVID-19 status, age in years and sex. Where available, HLA class I and class II types were taken from metadata supplied by the sample provider and were not determined by assay-based typing. Broader findings and caveats from the paper: How much clinical and demographic metadata was included differed by source and by participant, and the metadata was provided uncurated.

Collaborating institutions collected whole blood in K2EDTA tubes following their own protocols. For TCRbeta analysis, collaborator samples were shipped as frozen whole blood, as isolated PBMCs, or as DNA extracted from either sample type. TCRbeta CDR3 regions were amplified from genomic DNA using the immunoSEQ Assay, a bias-controlled multiplex PCR. From the authors' description of their analysis: Nucleated cell counts per sample were estimated from amplification of reference gene primers within the assay. To quantify the absolute abundance of each unique TCRbeta CDR3 rearrangement, sequence reads were collapsed and filtered. Productive Simpson clonality was computed per sample as the square root of Simpson's diversity index over productive rearrangements. Drawn from immuneACCESS, this table holds only the in-frame rearrangements with V and J called that TCRdb kept. Clones are partly lost; checked studies trace under half to an unresolved V gene and leave the rest unexplained. V and J calls and clone size are those listed in that table; D and trimming were worked out from the DNA. Here the sample has around 94,000 clones; over 70% occur a single time. In total, the top ten clones hold around 17% of the sample.

The germline V gene provides CDR1 MGHRA and CDR2 YSYEKL. CDR3 length: 17 amino acids, cysteine to phenylalanine. Only the CDR3 region is kept as DNA, spanning 51 bases read in frame from base 1. V is pruned by 3 bases and J by 2 bases, leaving 13 bases of the junction without a gene match. This clone appeared a few times. Its antigen remains unidentified. No clone much larger than this one lies a single base away; base qualities are absent. The receptor comes from a human donor in a cohort sampled during active COVID-19. Recombination linked TRBV4-1 to TRBJ2-7; 7 middle bases align to TRBD2. The sample comprised peripheral blood. The CDR3: CASSQLPTGGDPYEQYF. The DNA sequence follows: TGCGCCAGCAGCCAGCTCCCCACGGGAGGAGACCCCTACGAGCAGTACTTC.